The following is a T cell receptor (beta chain) sequence with its context. The data are from a study of blood T cell repertoires in COVID-19. Study context: Whether acute or convalescent, the COVID-19 samples came from the United States, Italy and Spain. T cells, B-cell-depleted T cells, or PBMCs supplied cDNA or gDNA.

In the original analysis: Estimation of nucleated cell counts relied on the amplification of reference gene primers. Produced via immunoSEQ multiplex PCR; TCRdb's table is partial and in-frame only. V and J calls and clone size are as listed in that table; D and trimming were resolved from the DNA. Of approximately 150,000 clones in the sample, roughly 86% were seen once. Sequencing input: peripheral blood. The TCR comes from a man aged 65 to 85 with acute or convalescent COVID-19.

In nucleotides, the CDR3 is TGTGCCAGCAGTCCCATTGCTATCAGGGGGAATGAGCAGTTCTTC. Protein: CASSPIAIRGNEQFF. The chain uses TRBV28 and TRBJ2-1; 7 bases are a match to TRBD1. Trimming at V came to 5 bases and at J to 7 bases, leaving 11 bases not matched to a gene. The V gene's germline CDR1 is MDHEN and CDR2 SYDVKM. This CDR3 has 15 amino acids.